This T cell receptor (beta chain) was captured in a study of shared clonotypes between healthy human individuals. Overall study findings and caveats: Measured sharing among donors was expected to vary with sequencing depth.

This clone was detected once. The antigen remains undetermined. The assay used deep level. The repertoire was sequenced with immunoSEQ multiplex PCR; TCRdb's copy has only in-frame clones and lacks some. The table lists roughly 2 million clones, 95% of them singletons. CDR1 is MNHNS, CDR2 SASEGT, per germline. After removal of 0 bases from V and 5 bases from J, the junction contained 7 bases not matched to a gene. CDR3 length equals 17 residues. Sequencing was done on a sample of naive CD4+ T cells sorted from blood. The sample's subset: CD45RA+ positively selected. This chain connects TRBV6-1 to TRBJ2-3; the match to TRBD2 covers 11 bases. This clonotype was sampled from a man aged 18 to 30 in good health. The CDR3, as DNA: TGTGCCAGCAGTGAAGCAAGTAGCGGGAGGGCCAAAGATACGCAGTATTTT. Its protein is CASSEASSGRAKDTQYF.